A few counts support the clone carrying this T cell receptor beta chain. Its antigen is still unknown. This entry comes from a study of beta chain features in type 1 diabetes. Findings of the study overall: People with Type 1 diabetes carried modestly yet significantly shorter TCRB CDR3s in all four CD4+ subsets. Using cDNA template may skew counts toward highly expressing activated cells.

Germline lookup yields CDR1 LNHDA and CDR2 SQIVND (reference sequence). The CDR3 is 14 residues long. Trimming cost V 2 bases and J 5 bases, with 7 bases left between them. Expressed TCRB transcripts got sequenced, as all isolated RNA was reverse transcribed. The protocol was immunoSEQ multiplex PCR, while the TCRdb copy is restricted to in-frame clones and leaves out a portion. In the table there are around 690,000 clones, about an eighth of which are singletons. This chain joins TRBV19 and TRBJ1-6; D gene uncertain. Sequenced input: naive CD4+ T cells from blood. The source of this sequence is a man aged 30 to 45 with type 1 diabetes. CDR3 in DNA: TGTGCCAGTAGTATACGAGTAGATAATTCACCCCTCCACTTT. Translating gives CASSIRVDNSPLHF.